Listed here is a single TCR beta chain. This specimen comes from a study of blood T cell repertoires in COVID-19. Methods used by the authors: For nucleated cells, counts were estimated from reference gene primer amplification. Profiled with immunoSEQ multiplex PCR; TCRdb holds only in-frame clones, not every one. V and J calls and clone size are copied from that table; D and trimming were computed from the DNA. The table shows almost 300,000 clones, with roughly 86% occurring only once. Germline V gene data show CDR1 as MGHRA and CDR2 as YSYEKL. CDR3 length equals 15 residues. V was clipped by 0 bases and J by 5 bases, with 13 bases between them. Seattle participants joined during active infection and were tracked over time.

The sequenced sample was peripheral blood. This receptor was taken from a woman aged 25-40 years with COVID-19, enrolled during active disease. The chain uses TRBV4-1 and TRBJ2-5; a weak D match, TRBD2 (5 bases). The CDR3 spells CASSQDGAPGETQYF. The CDR3, as DNA: TGCGCCAGCAGCCAAGACGGCGCCCCGGGGGAGACCCAGTACTTC.